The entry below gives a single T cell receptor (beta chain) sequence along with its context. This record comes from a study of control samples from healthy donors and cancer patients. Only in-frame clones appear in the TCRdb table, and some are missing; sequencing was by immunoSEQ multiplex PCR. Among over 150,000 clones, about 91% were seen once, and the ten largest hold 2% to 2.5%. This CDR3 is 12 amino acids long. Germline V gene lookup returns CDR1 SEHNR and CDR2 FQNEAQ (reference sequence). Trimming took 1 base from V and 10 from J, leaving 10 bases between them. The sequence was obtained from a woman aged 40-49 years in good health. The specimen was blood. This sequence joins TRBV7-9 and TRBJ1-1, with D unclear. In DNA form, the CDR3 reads TGTGCCAGCAGCTTAGTTCTTCAGATAGCTTTCTTT. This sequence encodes CASSLVLQIAFF.